Following are 17 T cell receptor beta chains from one sample sequenced in a study of vaccination and CD4 T cells after COVID-19. The treatment is: approximately 11-day PBMC culture with coronavirus spike peptide pools or control peptides (ViraFEST assay). For these TCRs, the target antigens are not known. Cultured CD4+ T-cell DNA underwent Oncomine TCR Beta short-read sequencing. MiXCR was run by TCRdb on the PCR reads, yielding one entry per CDR3 protein. The table has approximately 12,000 distinct CDR3 sequences, more than 25% seen once; the top ten hold less than 25%. The specimen sequenced was cultured CD4+ T cells from blood. The receptors here all came from a human donor with COVID-19.

Turning to this clonotype: This may come from a read error, since a much larger clone is one base off. The rearrangement joins TRBV20-1 to TRBJ2-4, with D possibly being TRBD2 (6 bases). This CDR3 contains 16 residues. V lost 3 bases to trimming and J lost 2 bases, with 17 bases between them. The germline V gene has CDR1 DFQATT and CDR2 SNEGSKA (reference sequence). CDR3 residues: CSASATGGTSKNIQYF. The DNA of the CDR3 is TGCAGTGCTAGTGCGACTGGGGGGACTTCCAAAAACATTCAGTACTTC.

The chain employs TRBV20-1 and TRBJ2-2; D is undetermined. V shed 0 bases and J shed 0 bases, with 14 bases lying between them. The CDR3 runs to 17 residues. The germline V gene has CDR1 DFQATT and CDR2 SNEGSKA (reference sequence). Written as DNA, the CDR3 is TGCAGTGCTAGAGATGTTGGCAGGAACGCGAACACCGGGGAGCTGTTTTTT. It encodes CSARDVGRNANTGELFF.

The V call is TRBV6-5, the J call TRBJ2-1; 10 bases are shared with TRBD2. Losses at the gene ends were 2 bases for V and 4 bases for J; bases not matched to a gene: 8. CDR1 and CDR2 from the germline V gene are MNHEY and SVGAGI. This CDR3 comprises 17 residues. For the CDR3, the DNA is TGTGCCAGCAGTTACAGGCAGCGGGGGGGCAATTACAATGAGCAGTTCTTC. The encoded protein is CASSYRQRGGNYNEQFF.

The rearrangement joins TRBV5-5 to TRBJ1-6, with D maybe TRBD1 (6 bases). The germline CDR1 and CDR2 sequences are SGHKS and YYEKEE (reference sequence). V was shortened by 2 bases and J by 7 bases, with 10 bases between the two germline ends. The CDR3 runs to 14 residues. The CDR3 DNA reads as TGTGCCAGCAGCTTAAGGACAGCAAATTCACCCCTCCACTTT. It is translated as CASSLRTANSPLHF.

The chain couples TRBV4-3 to TRBJ2-5; a weak D match, TRBD1 (7 bases). The CDR3 has 15 amino acids. In germline, CDR1 is LGHNA, CDR2 YSLEER. V lost 4 bases and J 4 bases, leaving 16 bases between the germline ends. The CDR3 DNA sequence: TGCGCCAGCAGCCGTACGCAGGGGGGCGGAGAGACCCAGTACTTC. It codes for CASSRTQGGGETQYF.

The gene calls are TRBV20-1 and TRBJ2-7; 12 bases fit TRBD2. Germline trimming cut 6 bases from V and 0 bases from J; bases unmatched to any gene: 12. This CDR3 contains 17 residues. Germline V lookup: CDR1 DFQATT, CDR2 SNEGSKA (reference sequence). The CDR3 here is CSAIGLAGTSYSYEQYF. CDR3 DNA: TGCAGTGCCATTGGACTAGCGGGGACATCTTACTCCTACGAGCAGTACTTC.

This clonotype was counted only a few times. The genes are TRBV7-9 and TRBJ2-5, with 11 bases matching TRBD1. CDR1 and CDR2 from the germline V gene are SEHNR and FQNEAQ (reference sequence). The junction had 6 bases not matched to a gene; V was cut back by 5 bases and J by 1 base. The CDR3 length is 16 residues. CDR3 DNA sequence: TGTGCCAGCAGCAAGGACAGGGGGCAAATCCAAGAGACCCAGTACTTC. Encoded protein: CASSKDRGQIQETQYF.

This clonotype came up a few times. The chain employs TRBV14 and TRBJ1-2; 7 nucleotides match TRBD1. Germline loops: CDR1 SGHDN, CDR2 FVKESK. There are 16 residues in the CDR3. V shed 6 bases and J 5 bases; nucleotides not matched to a gene: 15. Here the CDR3 DNA reads TGTGCCAGCAGTCCGGGACAGACCACCTTCCGATATGGCTACACCTTC. Translation gives CASSPGQTTFRYGYTF.

The V call is TRBV6-5, the J call TRBJ2-7, with TRBD2 matching over 10 bases. V lost 4 bases, J lost 3 bases, and 3 bases stayed unmatched. The germline V gene has CDR1 MNHEY and CDR2 SVGAGI. This CDR3 has 14 amino acids. CDR3 DNA: TGTGCCAGCAGTTTAGCGGGGGGCAACTACGAGCAGTACTTC. Translating gives CASSLAGGNYEQYF.

A few counts support this clonotype. V usage is TRBV20-1 and J usage is TRBJ2-7, with D hard to call. The V gene lost 5 bases and the J gene lost 1 base, with 9 bases spanning the gap. CDR3 length: 12 amino acids. Per germline, CDR1 DFQATT and CDR2 SNEGSKA (reference sequence). CDR3 sequence (DNA): TGCAGTGCTCCAGACATGTCCTACGAGCAGTACTTC. Amino acid sequence: CSAPDMSYEQYF.

This clonotype occurred a few times. The V and J genes are TRBV7-2 and TRBJ1-3; perhaps TRBD1 as D (5 bases). Germline loops: CDR1 SGHTA, CDR2 FQGNSA. This CDR3 has 13 residues. Between the trimmed V and J ends, which lost 4 bases and 7 bases, there was a span of 11 bases. The CDR3 reads CASSSDPGNTIYF. The CDR3 nucleotides read TGTGCCAGCAGCTCAGACCCAGGGAACACCATATATTTT.

The table lists this clonotype with a few counts. This sequence joins TRBV5-1 and TRBJ1-2; 9 nucleotides align to TRBD1. There are 14 residues in the CDR3. Per germline, CDR1 SGHRS and CDR2 YFSETQ. The trim removed 7 bases at V and 4 bases at J, leaving 8 bases unmatched. The CDR3: CASAGTGLFYGYTF. DNA for the CDR3: TGCGCCAGCGCCGGGACAGGGCTGTTCTATGGCTACACCTTC.

In regard to this clonotype: A read error may be the cause here, since a much bigger clone is one base away. The chain links TRBV5-6 to TRBJ2-4, with D perhaps TRBD2 (7 bases). The CDR3 totals 15 residues. CDR1 is SGHDT and CDR2 is YYEEEE in the germline V gene. CDR3 sequence: CASSLISGDKNIRYF. CDR3 sequence (DNA): TGTGCCAGCAGCTTGATCAGCGGGGACAAAAACATTCGGTACTTC. Full variable domain (rest looked up from reference TRBV5-6 and TRBJ2-4): DAGVTQSPTHLIKTRGQQVTLRCSPKSGHDTVSWYQQALGQGPQFIFQYYEEEERQRGNFPDRFSGHQFPNYSSELNVNALLLGDSALYLCASSLISGDKNIRYFGAGTRLSVL.

The chain recombines TRBV29-1 with TRBJ2-5; TRBD1 is a possible D gene (6 bases). This CDR3 is built from 14 residues. V was clipped by 5 bases and J by 4 bases, with 17 bases between them. Germline CDR1 and CDR2: SQVTM and ANQGSEA. The CDR3 bases are TGCAGCGTTCCCTCTCCAGGGGAAAGAGAGACCCAGTACTTC. It translates to CSVPSPGERETQYF.

V gene TRBV15 combines with J gene TRBJ2-2; no definite D call. CDR1 and CDR2 (germline): LNHNV, YYDKDF (reference sequence). Trimming removed 9 bases at V and 0 bases at J, with 8 bases between. The CDR3 is 13 amino acids. This chain's CDR3 is CATARANTGELFF. Written as DNA, the CDR3 is TGTGCCACGGCTAGGGCGAACACCGGGGAGCTGTTTTTT.

Only a few counts were recorded for this clonotype. This sequence joins TRBV28 and TRBJ2-1; 7 nucleotides match TRBD2. The V gene end was trimmed by 11 bases and the J gene end by 2 bases; junction bases not matched to a gene: 6. This CDR3 is built from 13 residues. CDR1 and CDR2 (germline): MDHEN, SYDVKM. The CDR3 DNA reads as TGTGCCTGCCTAGCGGCTGCCTACAATGAGCAGTTCTTC. Amino acids: CACLAAAYNEQFF. The whole variable domain, remainder taken from reference TRBV28 and TRBJ2-1, is DVKVTQSSRYLVKRTGEKVFLECVQDMDHENMFWYRQDPGLGLRLIYFSYDVKMKEKGDIPEGYSVSREKKERFSLILESASTNQTSMYLCACLAAAYNEQFFGPGTRLTVL.

V and J are TRBV6-5 and TRBJ2-2; the match to TRBD1 covers 7 bases. V lost 2 bases to trimming and J lost 4 bases; unmatched junction nucleotides: 1. CDR3 length: 14 residues. CDR1 is MNHEY, CDR2 SVGAGI, per germline. CDR3 amino acids: CASSYAGGTGELFF. In nucleotides, the CDR3 is TGTGCCAGCAGTTACGCAGGGGGCACCGGGGAGCTGTTTTTT.